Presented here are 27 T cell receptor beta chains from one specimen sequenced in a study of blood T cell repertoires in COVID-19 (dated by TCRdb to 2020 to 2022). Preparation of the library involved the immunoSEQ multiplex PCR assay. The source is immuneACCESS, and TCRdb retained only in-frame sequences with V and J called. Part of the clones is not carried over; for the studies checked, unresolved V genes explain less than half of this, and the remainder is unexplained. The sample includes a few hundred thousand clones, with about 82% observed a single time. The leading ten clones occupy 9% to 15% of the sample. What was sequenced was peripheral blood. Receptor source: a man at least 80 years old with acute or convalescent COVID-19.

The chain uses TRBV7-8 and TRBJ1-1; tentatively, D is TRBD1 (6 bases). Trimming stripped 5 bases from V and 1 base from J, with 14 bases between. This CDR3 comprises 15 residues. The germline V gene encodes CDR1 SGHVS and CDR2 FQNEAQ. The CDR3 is CASSVFRDTNTEAFF. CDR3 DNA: TGTGCCAGCAGCGTATTCCGGGACACGAACACTGAAGCTTTCTTT.

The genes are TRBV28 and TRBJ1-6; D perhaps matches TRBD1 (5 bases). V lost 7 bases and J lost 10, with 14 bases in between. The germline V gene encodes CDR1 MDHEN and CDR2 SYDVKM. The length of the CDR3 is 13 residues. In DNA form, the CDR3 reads TGTGCCAGCAAGGGGACTGCTGGGTCACCCCTCCACTTT. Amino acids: CASKGTAGSPLHF.

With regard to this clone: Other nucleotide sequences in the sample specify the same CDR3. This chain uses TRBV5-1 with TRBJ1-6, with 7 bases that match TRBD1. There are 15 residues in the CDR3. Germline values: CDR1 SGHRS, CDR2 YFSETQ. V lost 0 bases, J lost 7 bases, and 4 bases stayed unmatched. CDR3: CASSLGQGSNSPLHF. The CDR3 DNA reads TGCGCCAGCAGCTTGGGACAGGGTTCCAATTCACCCCTCCACTTT.

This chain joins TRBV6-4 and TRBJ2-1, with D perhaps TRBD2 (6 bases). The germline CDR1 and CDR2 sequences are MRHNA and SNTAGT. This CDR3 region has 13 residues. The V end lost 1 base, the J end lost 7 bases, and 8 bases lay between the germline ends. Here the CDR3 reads CASSDWEANEQFF. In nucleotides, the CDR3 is TGTGCCAGCAGTGACTGGGAGGCGAATGAGCAGTTCTTC.

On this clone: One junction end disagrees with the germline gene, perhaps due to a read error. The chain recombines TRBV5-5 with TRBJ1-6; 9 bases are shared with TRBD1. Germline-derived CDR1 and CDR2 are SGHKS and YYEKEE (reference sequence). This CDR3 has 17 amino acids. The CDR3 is CARSSTGGGSYNSPLHF. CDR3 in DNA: TGTGCCCGCAGCTCGACAGGGGGGGGGTCCTATAATTCACCCCTCCACTTT.

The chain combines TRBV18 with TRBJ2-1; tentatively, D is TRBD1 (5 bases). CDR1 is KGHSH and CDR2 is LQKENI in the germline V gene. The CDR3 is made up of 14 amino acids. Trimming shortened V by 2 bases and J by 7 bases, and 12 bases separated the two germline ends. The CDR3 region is CASSPSQGMNEQFF. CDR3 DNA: TGTGCCAGCTCACCATCGCAGGGAATGAATGAGCAGTTCTTC.

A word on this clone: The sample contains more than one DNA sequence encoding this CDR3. The CDR3 bases are TGTGCCAGCAGTTGGACAGGGAGTGAAGCTTTCTTT. This encodes CASSWTGSEAFF. The V gene is TRBV2, the J gene TRBJ1-1, with 8 bases aligning to TRBD1. The germline V gene encodes CDR1 SNHLY and CDR2 FYNNEI. The CDR3 contains 12 residues. After removal of 5 bases from V and 7 bases from J, the junction contained 3 bases not matched to a gene.

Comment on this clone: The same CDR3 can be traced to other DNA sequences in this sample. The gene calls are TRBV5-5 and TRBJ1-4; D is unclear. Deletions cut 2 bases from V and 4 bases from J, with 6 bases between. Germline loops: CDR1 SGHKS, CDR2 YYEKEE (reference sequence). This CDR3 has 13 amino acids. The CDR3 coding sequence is TGTGCCAGCAGCTTAATCAGTAATGAAAAACTGTTTTTT. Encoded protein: CASSLISNEKLFF. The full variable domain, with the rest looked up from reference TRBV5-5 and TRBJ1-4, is DAGVTQSPTHLIKTRGQQVTLRCSPISGHKSVSWYQQVLGQGPQFIFQYYEKEERGRGNFPDRFSARQFPNYSSELNVNALLLGDSALYLCASSLISNEKLFFGSGTQLSVL.

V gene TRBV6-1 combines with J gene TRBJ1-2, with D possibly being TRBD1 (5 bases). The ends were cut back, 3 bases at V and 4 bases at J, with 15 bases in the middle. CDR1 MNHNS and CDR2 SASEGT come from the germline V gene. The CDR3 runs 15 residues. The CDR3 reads CASSEEGIGFYGYTF. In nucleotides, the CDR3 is TGTGCCAGCAGTGAGGAGGGGATTGGCTTCTATGGCTACACCTTC.

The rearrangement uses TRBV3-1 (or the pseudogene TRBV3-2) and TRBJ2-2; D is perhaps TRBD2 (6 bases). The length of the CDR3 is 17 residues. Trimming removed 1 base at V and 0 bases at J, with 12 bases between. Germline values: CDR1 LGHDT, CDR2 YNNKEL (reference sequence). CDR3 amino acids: CASSQVDPGANTGELFF. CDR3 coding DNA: TGTGCCAGCAGCCAAGTCGACCCGGGGGCGAACACCGGGGAGCTGTTTTTT.

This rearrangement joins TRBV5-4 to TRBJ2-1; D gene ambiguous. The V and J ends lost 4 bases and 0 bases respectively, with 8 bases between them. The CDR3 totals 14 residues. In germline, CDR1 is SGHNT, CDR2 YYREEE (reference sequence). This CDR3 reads CASSPESSYNEQFF. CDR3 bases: TGTGCCAGCAGCCCAGAAAGCTCCTACAATGAGCAGTTCTTC.

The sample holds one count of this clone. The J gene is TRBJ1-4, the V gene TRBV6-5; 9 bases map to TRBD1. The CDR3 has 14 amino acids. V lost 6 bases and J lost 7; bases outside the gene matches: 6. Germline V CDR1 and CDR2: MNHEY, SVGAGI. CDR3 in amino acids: CASRSGQGSEKLFF. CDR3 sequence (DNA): TGTGCCAGCAGATCTGGACAGGGGAGTGAAAAACTGTTTTTT.

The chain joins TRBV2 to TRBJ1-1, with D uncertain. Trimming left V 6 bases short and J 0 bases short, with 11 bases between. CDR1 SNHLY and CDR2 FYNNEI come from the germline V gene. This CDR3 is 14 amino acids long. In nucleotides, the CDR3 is TGTGCCAGCAGAGACACGATCTTGAACACTGAAGCTTTCTTT. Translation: CASRDTILNTEAFF.

The CDR3 reads CASSGAGVIPGGTDTQYF. Written as DNA, the CDR3 is TGTGCCAGCAGTGGGGCGGGAGTCATTCCTGGGGGCACAGATACGCAGTATTTT. The V gene is TRBV28, the J gene TRBJ2-3; 7 bases fit TRBD2. This CDR3 region has 18 residues. Germline V CDR1 and CDR2: MDHEN, SYDVKM. Trimming cost V 5 bases and J 1 base; bases outside gene matches: 15.

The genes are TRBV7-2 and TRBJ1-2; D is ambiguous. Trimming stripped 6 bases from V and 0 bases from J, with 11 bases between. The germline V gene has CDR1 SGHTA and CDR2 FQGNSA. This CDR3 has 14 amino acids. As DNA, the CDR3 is TGTGCCAGCAGACTCTGGGCAACTAACTATGGCTACACCTTC. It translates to CASRLWATNYGYTF. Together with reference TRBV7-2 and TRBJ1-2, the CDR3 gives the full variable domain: GAGVSQSPSNKVTEKGKDVELRCDPISGHTALYWYRQSLGQGLEFLIYFQGNSAPDKSGLPSDRFSAERTGGSVSTLTIQRTQQEDSAVYLCASRLWATNYGYTFGSGTRLTVV.

In DNA, the CDR3 is TGTGCCAGCAGTGAAGCGCGTGAGGTCCTGGGAAACACCATATATTTT. This gives the protein CASSEAREVLGNTIYF. This chain links TRBV2 with TRBJ1-3; D is unclear. There are 16 residues in the CDR3. The germline V gene has CDR1 SNHLY and CDR2 FYNNEI. With 0 bases removed from V and 4 bases from J, the gap between germline ends came to 13 bases.

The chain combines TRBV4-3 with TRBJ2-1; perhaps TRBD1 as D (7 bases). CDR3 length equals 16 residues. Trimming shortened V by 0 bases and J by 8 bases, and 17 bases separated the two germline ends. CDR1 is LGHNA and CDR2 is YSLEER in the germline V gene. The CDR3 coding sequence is TGCGCCAGCAGCCAAGACGATGGCCAGGGGGGCTATGAGCAGTTCTTC. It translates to CASSQDDGQGGYEQFF.

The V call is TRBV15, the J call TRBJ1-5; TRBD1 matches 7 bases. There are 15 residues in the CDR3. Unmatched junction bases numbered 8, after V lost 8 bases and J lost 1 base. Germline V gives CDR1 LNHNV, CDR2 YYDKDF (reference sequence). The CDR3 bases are TGTGCCACCGAAGAGGGGGCGGAGAGCAATCAGCCCCAGCATTTT. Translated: CATEEGAESNQPQHF.

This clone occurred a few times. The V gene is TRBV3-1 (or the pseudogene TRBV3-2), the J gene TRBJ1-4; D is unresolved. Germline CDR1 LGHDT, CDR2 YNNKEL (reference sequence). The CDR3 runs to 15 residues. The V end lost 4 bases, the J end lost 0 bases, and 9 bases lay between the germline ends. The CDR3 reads CASSPSYATNEKLFF. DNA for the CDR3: TGTGCCAGCAGCCCCTCCTATGCAACTAATGAAAAACTGTTTTTT.

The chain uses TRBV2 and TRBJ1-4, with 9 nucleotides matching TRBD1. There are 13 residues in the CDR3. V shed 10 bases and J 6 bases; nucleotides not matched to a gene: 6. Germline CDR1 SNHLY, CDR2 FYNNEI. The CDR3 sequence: CATLDRGYEKLFF. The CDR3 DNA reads TGTGCCACCTTGGACAGGGGTTATGAAAAACTGTTTTTT.

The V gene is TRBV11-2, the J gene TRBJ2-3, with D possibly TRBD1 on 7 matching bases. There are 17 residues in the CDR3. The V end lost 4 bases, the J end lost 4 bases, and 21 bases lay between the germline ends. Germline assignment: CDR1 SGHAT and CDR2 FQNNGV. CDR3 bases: TGTGCCAGCAGCTGGAGGGGGCAGGTTCCGTCTTCAGATACGCAGTATTTT. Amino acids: CASSWRGQVPSSDTQYF.

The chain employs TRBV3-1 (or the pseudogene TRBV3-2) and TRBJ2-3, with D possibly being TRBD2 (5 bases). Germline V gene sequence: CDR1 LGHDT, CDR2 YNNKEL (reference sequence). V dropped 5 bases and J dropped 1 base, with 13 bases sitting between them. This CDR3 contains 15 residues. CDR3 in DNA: TGTGCCAGCAGCACCCGAGAGGGCGGCACAGATACGCAGTATTTT. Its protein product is CASSTREGGTDTQYF.

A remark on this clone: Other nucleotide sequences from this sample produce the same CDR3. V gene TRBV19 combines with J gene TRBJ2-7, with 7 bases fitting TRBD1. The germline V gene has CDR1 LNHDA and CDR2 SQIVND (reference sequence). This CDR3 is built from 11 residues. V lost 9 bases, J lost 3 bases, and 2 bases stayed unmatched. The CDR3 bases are TGTGCCAGCAGGGACAGCTACGAGCAGTACTTC. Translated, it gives CASRDSYEQYF.

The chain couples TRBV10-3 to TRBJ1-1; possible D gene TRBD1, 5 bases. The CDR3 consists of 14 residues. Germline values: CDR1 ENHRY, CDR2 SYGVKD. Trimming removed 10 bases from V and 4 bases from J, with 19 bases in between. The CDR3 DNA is TGTGCCACCAGGATGGGGGGAGGAGGCACTGAAGCTTTCTTT. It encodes CATRMGGGGTEAFF.

The CDR3, as DNA: TGTGCCAGCAGCGTAGCGACAGGGTGGTATGGCTACACCTTC. Translation gives CASSVATGWYGYTF. This chain links TRBV9 with TRBJ1-2; 7 bases agree with TRBD1. V shed 0 bases, J shed 5 bases, and the junction held 4 bases outside the gene matches. The germline V gene encodes CDR1 SGDLS and CDR2 YYNGEE. The CDR3 has 14 residues.

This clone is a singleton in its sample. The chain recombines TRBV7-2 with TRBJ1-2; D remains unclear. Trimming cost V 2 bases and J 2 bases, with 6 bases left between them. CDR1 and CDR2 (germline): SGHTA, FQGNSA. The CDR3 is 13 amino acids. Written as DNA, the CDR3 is TGTGCCAGCAGCTTAAGCCTCAACTATGGCTACACCTTC. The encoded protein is CASSLSLNYGYTF.

CDR3 DNA: TGTGCCAGCTCACGCGACGGAGATAGCAATCAGCCCCAGCATTTT. It is translated as CASSRDGDSNQPQHF. J is TRBJ1-5 and V is TRBV18; D is unresolved. Deletions cut 4 bases from V and 0 bases from J, with 10 bases between. Germline V CDR1 and CDR2: KGHSH, LQKENI. This CDR3 is built from 15 residues.